This T cell receptor beta chain was observed in a study of post-analysis software for immune sequencing data. Study conclusions and caveats: A handful of TRBV segments occurring more often in patients than controls included TRBV5-6, TRBV5-1 and TRBV20-1.

Notes on this clonotype: The antigen is unknown.

V lost 4 bases to trimming and J lost 3 bases, with 12 bases between them. Looked up from germline, CDR1 is SQVTM and CDR2 is ANQGSEA. This CDR3 region has 14 residues. Tagging with unique molecular identifiers was a feature of the TCR beta cDNA libraries. TCRdb analysed the PCR reads with MiXCR anew, one entry per CDR3 protein. The sample lists about 680,000 distinct CDR3 sequences, approximately 60% seen once, with roughly 12% in the top ten. The source of this sequence is a girl aged 2-10 years with multiple sclerosis. Sample: blood. The chain has TRBV29-1 and TRBJ2-2, with D possibly called TRBD1 or TRBD2 (5 bases each). The CDR3: CSVAGDPYTGELFF. Here the CDR3 DNA reads TGCAGCGTTGCTGGGGACCCATACACCGGGGAGCTGTTTTTT.